This TCR beta chain was retrieved from a study of blood T cells in healthy people across ages. V lost 5 bases, J lost 0 bases, and 13 bases lay in between. The CDR3 spans 14 residues. The germline CDR1 and CDR2 sequences are SQVTM and ANQGSEA. In the case of this clonotype: Antigen unknown.

The second PCR ran about 6 to 11 cycles with a sample-barcoded 5' primer and J-beta primers. Each CDR3 protein gets one entry after TCRdb re-called the 5' RACE reads with MiXCR. The sample consists of 1.5 million to 2 million distinct CDR3 sequences, about 32% of them appearing once. Findings and limits, study-wide: The study found more naive CD4+ cells and higher diversity in long-lived than aged donors. Underestimates were what the diversity estimates from one million T cells were considered to be. Per million T cells, TCR beta diversity dropped roughly linearly as age increased. Donor CMV infection status was unknown, possibly confounding age-related changes in expanded clonotypes.

This chain uses TRBV29-1 with TRBJ1-1, with TRBD1 as a possible D gene (5 bases). The receptor's source is a woman in her twenties or thirties in good health. Sequenced sample: blood. The CDR3: CSVSSDSMNTEAFF. CDR3 nucleotides: TGCAGCGTTTCGAGCGACAGCATGAACACTGAAGCTTTCTTT.